These T cell receptor beta chains were read from a single sample in a study of control samples from healthy donors and cancer patients. Using immunoSEQ multiplex PCR, the repertoire was profiled, and TCRdb retains in-frame clones only, with some absent. The sample records 200,000 or so clones, 85% to 95% being singletons. The source material was blood. Every receptor here comes from a man in his fifties in good health. CDR3s include the opening cysteine and the closing phenylalanine or tryptophan. D genes are given only for firm matches. For some rows the clone size is stated as once, few or many, or as a class when expanded; others skip it.

- TRBJ1-3 TRBV4-3 TRBD1 CASSQDPTGAGNTIYF TGCGCCAGCAGCCAAGATCCGACAGGGGCGGGAAACACCATATATTTT
- TRBJ2-6 TRBV4-1 TRBD1 CASSGGQGAQGANVLTF TGCGCCAGCAGCGGGGGACAGGGGGCGCAGGGGGCCAACGTCCTGACTTTC
once TRBJ2-1 TRBV7-8 - CASSLVSGGEQFF TGTGCCAGCAGCTTAGTCTCCGGGGGTGAGCAGTTCTTC
- TRBJ2-1 TRBV30 - CAWSPVGPNEQFF TGTGCCTGGTCCCCGGTCGGGCCGAATGAGCAGTTCTTC
- TRBJ1-3 TRBV4-1 - CASSQGNTGDTIYF TGCGCCAGCAGCCAGGGGAACACGGGGGACACCATATATTTT
- TRBJ1-2 TRBV28 - CASSPILEDYGYTF TGTGCCAGCAGTCCGATTTTGGAAGACTATGGCTACACCTTC
- TRBJ1-3 TRBV2 - CASKGQLSGNTIYF TGTGCCAGCAAGGGACAACTCTCTGGAAACACCATATATTTT
- TRBJ2-5 TRBV5-1 - CASSTGTWGETQYF TGCGCCAGCAGCACCGGGACTTGGGGAGAGACCCAGTACTTC
- TRBJ1-2 TRBV5-6 TRBD1 CASSSSGQGAYGYTF TGTGCCAGCAGCTCCTCGGGACAGGGGGCTTATGGCTACACCTTC
- TRBJ2-7 TRBV6-2/TRBV6-3 - CASSYFGAVSYEQYF TGTGCCAGCAGTTACTTCGGGGCTGTCTCCTACGAGCAGTACTTC
- TRBJ1-5 TRBV12-3/TRBV12-4 - CASSLRGSQPQHF TGTGCCAGCAGTTTGCGGGGTTCCCAGCCCCAGCATTTT
- TRBJ2-5 TRBV29-1 - CSAETQYF TGCAGCGCCGAGACCCAGTACTTC
- TRBJ1-6 TRBV11-2 TRBD1 CASSLGSGQGGYNSLLHF TGTGCCAGCAGCTTAGGATCGGGACAGGGTGGTTATAATTCACTCCTCCACTTT
- TRBJ2-2 TRBV5-1 - CASSLTGTTPGELFF TGCGCCAGCAGCTTAACAGGGACCACCCCCGGGGAGCTGTTTTTT
- TRBJ1-1 TRBV6-6 - CASSYLGLGGTEAFF TGTGCCAGCAGTTACCTCGGATTAGGCGGCACTGAAGCTTTCTTT
- TRBJ1-2 TRBV7-9 TRBD1 CASSAKQGGSYGYTF TGTGCCAGCAGCGCAAAACAGGGGGGAAGCTATGGCTACACCTTC
- TRBJ1-2 TRBV10-3 TRBD1 CAISEGRTGSYGYTF TGTGCCATCAGTGAGGGGAGGACAGGATCATATGGCTACACCTTC
once TRBJ2-2 TRBV5-1 - CASSFLGADYSGELFF TGCGCCAGCAGCTTTTTGGGGGCGGATTACTCCGGGGAGCTGTTTTTT
- TRBJ2-5 TRBV9 TRBD2 CASSVAGGGAETQYF TGTGCCAGCAGCGTAGCTGGCGGGGGGGCAGAGACCCAGTACTTC
- TRBJ1-1 TRBV11-2 TRBD1 CASSPGTGSEAFF TGTGCCAGCAGCCCTGGGACAGGCTCAGAAGCTTTCTTT
- TRBJ2-2 TRBV5-4 TRBD2 CASSLGVLADTGELFF TGTGCCAGCAGCCTGGGAGTACTAGCGGACACCGGGGAGCTGTTTTTT
- TRBJ1-2 TRBV18 - CASSPISGHLGYTF TGTGCCAGCTCACCGATCTCGGGACATCTTGGCTACACCTTC
- TRBJ2-3 TRBV4-3 - CASSQDAGPDTQYF TGCGCCAGCAGCCAAGATGCGGGGCCAGATACGCAGTATTTT
- TRBJ2-1 TRBV6-5 TRBD1 CASSYLRQGNEQFF TGTGCCAGCAGTTACTTGCGACAGGGCAATGAGCAGTTCTTC
- TRBJ2-7 TRBV30 - CAWGSPGRYEQYF TGTGCCTGGGGTAGTCCTGGGCGATACGAGCAGTACTTC
- TRBJ1-5 TRBV11-2 - CASSLVVSGPQHF TGTGCCAGCAGCTTAGTGGTATCTGGGCCCCAGCATTTT
few TRBJ2-1 TRBV5-1 - CASSPEGYNEQFF TGCGCCAGCAGCCCGGAAGGCTACAATGAGCAGTTCTTC
- TRBJ1-2 TRBV24-1 TRBD1 CATSDPGQGNYGYTF TGTGCCACCAGTGACCCGGGACAGGGGAACTATGGCTACACCTTC
- TRBJ2-2 TRBV12-3/TRBV12-4 - CASSAVGVGELFF TGTGCCAGCAGTGCGGTAGGGGTCGGGGAGCTGTTTTTT